This TCR beta chain stems from a study of CD8+CD57+ T cells in acquired aplastic anemia. The CDR3 loop spans 15 amino acids. Per germline, CDR1 KGHDR and CDR2 SFDVKD. Findings and limits, study-wide: Some 27 CD8+ CDR3 sequences were shared between patients and controls.

All sequencing subjects had displayed CD8+CD57+ cell expansion on flow cytometry. A word on this clonotype: Its antigen remains unidentified. Sequence at one end of the junction differs from germline and may be a read error.

TCR beta VDJ combinations and CDR3 sequences were profiled from genomic DNA. In TCRdb, the reads were re-called with MiXCR into one record per CDR3 protein. The table lists roughly 120,000 distinct CDR3 sequences, approximately 61% of them singletons, with around 27% in the top ten. Sequencing used sorted CD4+, CD8+, or CD8+CD57+ T cells (not recorded which) from PBMCs. The receptor was derived from a human donor with aplastic anemia. V is TRBV24-1 and J is TRBJ2-5, with TRBD1 as a possible D gene (6 bases). CDR3 in amino acids: CATSDRQEFQETQCF. The CDR3 coding sequence is TGTGCCACCAGTGATCGACAGGAGTTTCAAGAGACCCAGTGCTTC.